This T cell receptor beta chain was sequenced for a study of T cell responses to AZD1222 COVID-19 vaccine. Findings and caveats of the study: Of the AZD1222 recipients, only six or seven were seropositive at baseline.

Clones were sequenced by immunoSEQ multiplex PCR, and TCRdb holds only the in-frame ones, with some missing. The repertoire has fewer than 120,000 clones, 81% of them found once; the top ten carry approximately 5%. The table lists this clone with a few counts. The antigen is unknown. Sequenced material: peripheral blood, taken on day 0 of AZD1222 vaccination. The receptor was isolated from an adult in good health.

The CDR3 sequence is CASSIGREKLFF. CDR3 bases: TGTGCCAGTAGTATCGGGAGGGAAAAACTGTTTTTT. The rearrangement links TRBV19 to TRBJ1-4; D unresolved. Germline CDR1 and CDR2: LNHDA and SQIVND (reference sequence). V lost 3 bases and J lost 8, with 7 bases in between. The CDR3 is made up of 12 amino acids.